The clone carrying this TCR delta chain was picked up a small number of times. Translating this DNA gives a protein that differs at residue 16 from the TCRdb one, which belongs to a much larger clone; a read error is likely, and the protein shown is this translation. TCRdb re-called clones from the multiplex PCR reads via CATT. The table has under 50,000 delta-chain clones, less than 2% seen once. The data were taken from a study of γδ T cells in repeated Plasmodium falciparum infection. Study details: The natural-infection arm compared Malian children under seasonal malaria with matched Australian children.

Vgamma9/Vdelta2+ and Vdelta2-negative gammadelta T cells were flow-sorted from PBMC for bulk sequencing. Germline CDR1 TSWWSYY, CDR2 QGS. The CDR3 totals 19 residues. Sequenced input: gamma-delta T cells from blood. This TCR was sampled from a pool of human donors (malaria-infected and uninfected, not separated). The chain is built from TRDV1 and TRDJ1, with TRDD3 identical over 12 bases. Germline matching of the DNA provided the J gene here, since TCRdb leaves it blank. CDR3 DNA sequence: TGTGCTCTTGGGGGATTTATTCCCTACTGGGGGATACACGCCGATGAACTCATCTTT. Translated: CALGGFIPYWGIHADELIF.